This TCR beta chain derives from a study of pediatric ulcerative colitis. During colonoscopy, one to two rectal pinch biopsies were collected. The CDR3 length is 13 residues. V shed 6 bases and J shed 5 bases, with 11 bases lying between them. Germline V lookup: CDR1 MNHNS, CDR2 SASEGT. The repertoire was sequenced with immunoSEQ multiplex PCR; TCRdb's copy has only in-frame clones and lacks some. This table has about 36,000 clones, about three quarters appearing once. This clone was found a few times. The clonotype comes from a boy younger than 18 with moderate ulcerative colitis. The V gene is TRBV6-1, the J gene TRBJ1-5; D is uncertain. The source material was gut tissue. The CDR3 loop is CASRPGRDQPQHF. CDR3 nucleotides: TGTGCCAGCAGGCCAGGAAGAGATCAGCCCCAGCATTTT.